The present entry profiles one TCR beta chain with its context. Assay used: immunoSEQ multiplex PCR; TCRdb lists only in-frame clones, some missing. The repertoire holds 40,000 or so clones, with about 89% as singletons. This sample was included in a study of blood T cell repertoires in COVID-19. From germline, CDR1 is LNHDA and CDR2 SQIVND (reference sequence). This CDR3 region has 15 residues. V gave up 1 base and J gave up 0 bases; unmatched junction bases: 0. The specimen was peripheral blood. This chain joins TRBV19 and TRBJ2-1, with 7 bases aligning to TRBD2. The TCR comes from a woman in her twenties or thirties in a cohort sampled during active COVID-19. CDR3 sequence (DNA): TGTGCCAGTAGTATAGGGGAGGGCTCCTACAATGAGCAGTTCTTC. Residues: CASSIGEGSYNEQFF.